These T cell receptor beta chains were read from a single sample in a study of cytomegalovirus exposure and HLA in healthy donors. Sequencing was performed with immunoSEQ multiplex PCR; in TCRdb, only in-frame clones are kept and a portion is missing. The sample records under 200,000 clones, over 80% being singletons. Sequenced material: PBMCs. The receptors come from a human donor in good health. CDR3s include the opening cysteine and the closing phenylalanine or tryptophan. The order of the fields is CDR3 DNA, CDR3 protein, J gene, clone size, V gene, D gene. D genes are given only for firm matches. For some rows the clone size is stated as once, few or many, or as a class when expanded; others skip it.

DNA: TGTGCCACCTCTGGCGGCTTAAGCACAGATACGCAGTATTTT
CDR3: CATSGGLSTDTQYF
J: TRBJ2-3
size: -
V: TRBV19
D: -

DNA: TGTGCCAGTAGTATACGGACAGACCGATACGAGCAGTACTTC
CDR3: CASSIRTDRYEQYF
J: TRBJ2-7
size: -
V: TRBV19
D: -

DNA: TGCGCCAGCAGCCAGGGAGCCGAGCAGTACTTC
CDR3: CASSQGAEQYF
J: TRBJ2-7
size: -
V: TRBV4-1
D: -

DNA: TGTGCCATCAAGGGGAGGCAGCATGAGCAGTTCTTC
CDR3: CAIKGRQHEQFF
J: TRBJ2-1
size: -
V: TRBV10-3
D: -

DNA: TGTGCCAGTAATTTCGGCTTGGCGGGGGAAGAGACCCAGTACTTC
CDR3: CASNFGLAGEETQYF
J: TRBJ2-5
size: -
V: TRBV19
D: TRBD2

DNA: TGTGCCAGCAGGACATCTCCCTGGCCCCAAGAGACCCAGTACTTC
CDR3: CASRTSPWPQETQYF
J: TRBJ2-5
size: -
V: TRBV5-6
D: -

DNA: TGTGCCAGTAGTATAAATGACCGCTGGAGTGGCTACACCTTC
CDR3: CASSINDRWSGYTF
J: TRBJ1-2
size: -
V: TRBV19
D: -

DNA: TGTGCCAGCAGCATAATGACTAGCGGGGGAACCTACAATGAGCAGTTCTTC
CDR3: CASSIMTSGGTYNEQFF
J: TRBJ2-1
size: -
V: TRBV7-9
D: TRBD2

DNA: TGCGCCAGCAGCCATTACAGGGGACCTAATGAAAAACTGTTTTTT
CDR3: CASSHYRGPNEKLFF
J: TRBJ1-4
size: -
V: TRBV4-3
D: TRBD1

DNA: TGTGCCAGTAATCGGGGAGCTAACTATGGCTACACCTTC
CDR3: CASNRGANYGYTF
J: TRBJ1-2
size: -
V: TRBV19
D: -

DNA: TGTGCCACCAGCAGAGGGGGGACAGTCAACACCGGGGAGCTGTTTTTT
CDR3: CATSRGGTVNTGELFF
J: TRBJ2-2
size: -
V: TRBV15
D: TRBD1

DNA: TGTGCCAGCAGCCAAGGCGGGGGTAAGGAAAAACTGTTTTTT
CDR3: CASSQGGGKEKLFF
J: TRBJ1-4
size: -
V: TRBV9
D: -

DNA: TGTGCCAGCAGCATATCGAACTCGGCTAGGAATGAGCAGTTCTTC
CDR3: CASSISNSARNEQFF
J: TRBJ2-1
size: few
V: TRBV7-8
D: -

DNA: TGTGCCAGCAGCCAAAGCGGGGTGGTCTACAATGAGCAGTTCTTC
CDR3: CASSQSGVVYNEQFF
J: TRBJ2-1
size: few
V: TRBV7-2
D: TRBD2

DNA: TGTGCCACCTCTCTGGGCCAGTTCAGAGACTACGAGCAGTACTTC
CDR3: CATSLGQFRDYEQYF
J: TRBJ2-7
size: once
V: TRBV5-5
D: -

DNA: TGCGCCAGCGGCAATAGGGGGCCTACCTACGAGCAGTACTTC
CDR3: CASGNRGPTYEQYF
J: TRBJ2-7
size: once
V: TRBV4-3
D: TRBD1

DNA: TGTGCCAGCAGCCAGTGGGGACAGGGGGTTCTTGGAACAGATACGCAGTATTTT
CDR3: CASSQWGQGVLGTDTQYF
J: TRBJ2-3
size: -
V: TRBV5-8
D: TRBD1

DNA: TGTGCCAGCAGCCAAAGGTCCAGGGTGTTATCCGGGGAGCTGTTTTTT
CDR3: CASSQRSRVLSGELFF
J: TRBJ2-2
size: -
V: TRBV7-9
D: -

DNA: TGTGCCAGCAGCGCTAGGGGACAGTTTGGCTACACCTTC
CDR3: CASSARGQFGYTF
J: TRBJ1-2
size: once
V: TRBV9
D: TRBD1

DNA: TGTGCCAGCAGCTTAGGGGCTAGCGGGGGGACCCAAGAGACCCAGTACTTC
CDR3: CASSLGASGGTQETQYF
J: TRBJ2-5
size: -
V: TRBV5-4
D: TRBD2

DNA: TGTGCCAGCAGTCGACAGTTTTCCTCTGGAAACACCATATATTTT
CDR3: CASSRQFSSGNTIYF
J: TRBJ1-3
size: -
V: TRBV6-1
D: -

DNA: TGTGCCAGCAGCCAAGAGGGTAGCGGGGGCTACGAGCAGTACTTC
CDR3: CASSQEGSGGYEQYF
J: TRBJ2-7
size: -
V: TRBV4-2
D: TRBD2

DNA: TGTGCCAGCAGCCCGGGACTATTACAAACCGGGGAGCTGTTTTTT
CDR3: CASSPGLLQTGELFF
J: TRBJ2-2
size: -
V: TRBV4-2
D: TRBD2

DNA: TGTGCCAGCAGTGGAGGGACAGGGTGGGACATTCAGTACTTC
CDR3: CASSGGTGWDIQYF
J: TRBJ2-4
size: few
V: TRBV6-1
D: TRBD1

DNA: TGTGCCAGCAGCTCGTGGGTGCAGGGTAGTAATTCACCCCTCCACTTT
CDR3: CASSSWVQGSNSPLHF
J: TRBJ1-6
size: -
V: TRBV11-3
D: -

DNA: TGTGCCAGCAGCCAGGGACTTAACTACCCAGAAGCTTTCTTT
CDR3: CASSQGLNYPEAFF
J: TRBJ1-1
size: -
V: TRBV7-9
D: -

DNA: TGTGCCATCAGGAACAGGGTAGAGGAGACCCAGTACTTC
CDR3: CAIRNRVEETQYF
J: TRBJ2-5
size: -
V: TRBV10-3
D: -